The rows below give T cell receptor beta chains drawn from one sample of a study of T cell responses to AZD1222 COVID-19 vaccine. Libraries were prepared by immunoSEQ multiplex PCR; TCRdb keeps only in-frame clonotypes and omits some of them. This table has tens of thousands of clones, 65% to 90% appearing once. Sequencing was performed on peripheral blood, taken 28 days after the second AZD1222 dose. The receptors shown here come from an adult who received the AZD1222 COVID-19 vaccine. The CDR3 runs from the conserved cysteine through the conserved F or W. Each record gives: CDR3 protein, CDR3 DNA, J gene, D gene, V gene, clone size. The D gene is left open where the match is weak. Size tells how often a clone was seen (once, few, many) or the class of an expanded clone, and some rows leave it out.

CDR3 protein: CASRPKRDTQYF
CDR3 DNA: TGTGCAAGTCGCCCTAAGAGAGATACGCAGTATTTT
J gene: TRBJ2-3
D gene: NA
V gene: TRBV12-2
clone size: NA

CDR3 protein: CASSPLYSSNEQFF
CDR3 DNA: TGTGCCAGCAGCCCGTTATACTCTAGCAATGAGCAGTTCTTC
J gene: TRBJ2-1
D gene: NA
V gene: TRBV3-1/TRBV3-2
clone size: NA

CDR3 protein: CASSYGGTGDSPLHF
CDR3 DNA: TGTGCCAGCAGTTACGGCGGGACAGGGGATTCACCCCTCCACTTT
J gene: TRBJ1-6
D gene: TRBD1
V gene: TRBV6-5
clone size: once

CDR3 protein: CASRPLQGLPTEAFF
CDR3 DNA: TGTGCCAGCAGACCCCTACAGGGGCTCCCCACTGAAGCTTTCTTT
J gene: TRBJ1-1
D gene: TRBD1
V gene: TRBV27
clone size: few

CDR3 protein: CASSLVGGPQNF
CDR3 DNA: TGTGCCAGCAGCTTGGTGGGCGGGCCCCAAAACTTC
J gene: TRBJ2-7
D gene: NA
V gene: TRBV5-8
clone size: NA

CDR3 protein: CASSLGGAGSYEQYF
CDR3 DNA: TGTGCCAGCAGTTTAGGGGGGGCGGGGTCCTACGAGCAGTACTTC
J gene: TRBJ2-7
D gene: NA
V gene: TRBV28
clone size: NA

CDR3 protein: CASSLGPAAEANYGYTF
CDR3 DNA: TGCGCCAGCAGCTTGGGGCCCGCGGCTGAAGCTAACTATGGCTACACCTTC
J gene: TRBJ1-2
D gene: NA
V gene: TRBV5-1
clone size: NA

CDR3 protein: CASSSGLAAGGTYEQYF
CDR3 DNA: TGTGCCAGTAGTTCGGGACTAGCGGCCGGAGGAACCTACGAGCAGTACTTC
J gene: TRBJ2-7
D gene: TRBD2
V gene: TRBV19
clone size: NA

CDR3 protein: CASSLAGGRANEQFF
CDR3 DNA: TGTGCCAGCAGCTTAGCTGGCGGGAGAGCGAATGAGCAGTTCTTC
J gene: TRBJ2-1
D gene: TRBD2
V gene: TRBV7-6
clone size: NA

CDR3 protein: CAILSGGGSPLHF
CDR3 DNA: TGTGCCATCCTAAGCGGGGGAGGTTCACCCCTCCACTTT
J gene: TRBJ1-6
D gene: NA
V gene: TRBV28
clone size: NA

CDR3 protein: CASSESSGNNEQFF
CDR3 DNA: TGTGCCAGCAGTGAGTCTAGCGGGAATAATGAGCAGTTCTTC
J gene: TRBJ2-1
D gene: TRBD2
V gene: TRBV6-4
clone size: NA

CDR3 protein: CATSDLWGKGGTGELFF
CDR3 DNA: TGTGCCACCAGTGATTTGTGGGGGAAAGGGGGCACCGGGGAGCTGTTTTTT
J gene: TRBJ2-2
D gene: NA
V gene: TRBV24-1
clone size: NA

CDR3 protein: CASSLRDMNTEAFF
CDR3 DNA: TGCGCCAGCAGCTTGAGAGACATGAACACTGAAGCTTTCTTT
J gene: TRBJ1-1
D gene: NA
V gene: TRBV5-1
clone size: NA

CDR3 protein: CASSIMGQQGSSYNSPLHF
CDR3 DNA: TGTGCCAGTAGTATAATGGGTCAACAAGGGAGCTCCTATAATTCACCCCTCCACTTT
J gene: TRBJ1-6
D gene: NA
V gene: TRBV19
clone size: NA

CDR3 protein: CASSVERDSSNQPQHF
CDR3 DNA: TGTGCCAGCAGCGTAGAGCGCGACAGTAGCAATCAGCCCCAGCATTTT
J gene: TRBJ1-5
D gene: NA
V gene: TRBV9
clone size: NA

CDR3 protein: CATSEKAGVSLNEQFF
CDR3 DNA: TGTGCCACCAGTGAGAAAGCGGGAGTCTCGTTGAATGAGCAGTTCTTC
J gene: TRBJ2-1
D gene: TRBD2
V gene: TRBV24-1
clone size: NA

CDR3 protein: CAISEDPGTGAAFPTNTEAFF
CDR3 DNA: TGTGCCATCAGTGAGGACCCCGGGACAGGGGCCGCCTTCCCCACGAACACTGAAGCTTTCTTT
J gene: TRBJ1-1
D gene: TRBD1
V gene: TRBV10-3
clone size: few

CDR3 protein: CASSHPPLLAGKVEQFF
CDR3 DNA: TGTGCCAGCAGTCACCCCCCATTACTAGCGGGAAAGGTTGAGCAGTTCTTC
J gene: TRBJ2-1
D gene: TRBD2
V gene: TRBV6-2/TRBV6-3
clone size: once

CDR3 protein: CARQGGNTEAFF
CDR3 DNA: TGTGCCAGACAGGGGGGCAACACTGAAGCTTTCTTT
J gene: TRBJ1-1
D gene: TRBD1
V gene: TRBV27
clone size: NA

CDR3 protein: CASSPLLSTGELFF
CDR3 DNA: TGCGCCAGCAGCCCCCTCCTATCTACCGGGGAGCTGTTTTTT
J gene: TRBJ2-2
D gene: NA
V gene: TRBV5-1
clone size: NA

CDR3 protein: CASSFGTGPYYGYTF
CDR3 DNA: TGTGCCAGCAGTTTCGGGACAGGGCCCTACTATGGCTACACCTTC
J gene: TRBJ1-2
D gene: TRBD1
V gene: TRBV28
clone size: NA

CDR3 protein: CASSLASREENGYTF
CDR3 DNA: TGTGCCAGCAGCTTAGCAAGCAGGGAGGAGAATGGCTACACCTTC
J gene: TRBJ1-2
D gene: NA
V gene: TRBV7-9
clone size: NA

CDR3 protein: CASSLSGTGADTQYF
CDR3 DNA: TGTGCCAGCAGCTTATCCGGGACAGGTGCAGATACGCAGTATTTT
J gene: TRBJ2-3
D gene: TRBD1
V gene: TRBV7-6
clone size: NA

CDR3 protein: CASKGGAGGGQPQHF
CDR3 DNA: TGTGCCAGCAAAGGGGGAGCAGGGGGCGGTCAGCCCCAGCATTTT
J gene: TRBJ1-5
D gene: TRBD1
V gene: TRBV28
clone size: NA

CDR3 protein: CASSHGRGEYSNQPQHF
CDR3 DNA: TGTGCCAGCAGCCACGGACGGGGCGAGTATAGCAATCAGCCCCAGCATTTT
J gene: TRBJ1-5
D gene: NA
V gene: TRBV4-2
clone size: NA

CDR3 protein: CASRVGGWTEAFF
CDR3 DNA: TGTGCCAGCAGGGTTGGGGGCTGGACTGAAGCTTTCTTT
J gene: TRBJ1-1
D gene: NA
V gene: TRBV2
clone size: NA

CDR3 protein: CASGAASGFETQYF
CDR3 DNA: TGTGCCAGCGGTGCGGCTAGCGGGTTTGAGACCCAGTACTTC
J gene: TRBJ2-5
D gene: TRBD2
V gene: TRBV28
clone size: once

CDR3 protein: CASSLAGTGYEQYF
CDR3 DNA: TGTGCCAGCAGCTTAGCCGGGACGGGCTACGAGCAGTACTTC
J gene: TRBJ2-7
D gene: NA
V gene: TRBV11-3
clone size: NA

CDR3 protein: CASSFQGGSEKLFF
CDR3 DNA: TGTGCCAGCAGCTTTCAGGGGGGCAGTGAAAAACTGTTTTTT
J gene: TRBJ1-4
D gene: TRBD1
V gene: TRBV7-9
clone size: NA

CDR3 protein: CASSVGTTYGYTF
CDR3 DNA: TGTGCCAGCAGCGTAGGGACAACCTATGGCTACACCTTC
J gene: TRBJ1-2
D gene: NA
V gene: TRBV9
clone size: NA

CDR3 protein: CASSSGTSLYEQFF
CDR3 DNA: TGCGCCAGCAGCTCGGGGACTAGTCTCTATGAGCAGTTCTTC
J gene: TRBJ2-1
D gene: TRBD2
V gene: TRBV5-1
clone size: NA

CDR3 protein: CASSYKNQGSGEQFF
CDR3 DNA: TGTGCCAGCAGTTACAAGAATCAGGGGTCCGGGGAGCAGTTCTTC
J gene: TRBJ2-1
D gene: NA
V gene: TRBV6-5
clone size: NA

CDR3 protein: CASNGGTEYNEQFF
CDR3 DNA: TGTGCCAGCAATGGGGGTACGGAGTACAATGAGCAGTTCTTC
J gene: TRBJ2-1
D gene: NA
V gene: TRBV28
clone size: NA

CDR3 protein: CASSLPAENTEAFF
CDR3 DNA: TGTGCCAGCAGTCTCCCTGCGGAGAACACTGAAGCTTTCTTT
J gene: TRBJ1-1
D gene: NA
V gene: TRBV28
clone size: NA

CDR3 protein: CASSIRTSGSNEQFF
CDR3 DNA: TGTGCCAGCAGCATACGGACTAGCGGGAGCAATGAGCAGTTCTTC
J gene: TRBJ2-1
D gene: TRBD2
V gene: TRBV5-4
clone size: NA

CDR3 protein: CASSISRGYQETQYF
CDR3 DNA: TGTGCCAGTAGTATTTCTAGGGGGTACCAAGAGACCCAGTACTTC
J gene: TRBJ2-5
D gene: NA
V gene: TRBV19
clone size: NA

CDR3 protein: CASSGQGADTQYF
CDR3 DNA: TGTGCCAGCAGTGGACAGGGGGCAGATACGCAGTATTTT
J gene: TRBJ2-3
D gene: TRBD1
V gene: TRBV7-3
clone size: NA

CDR3 protein: CASSPQGANSPLHF
CDR3 DNA: TGTGCCAGTAGTCCCCAGGGGGCGAATTCACCCCTCCACTTT
J gene: TRBJ1-6
D gene: TRBD1
V gene: TRBV19
clone size: NA

CDR3 protein: CASSRGGDRAAVYEQYF
CDR3 DNA: TGTGCCAGCAGTCGCGGGGGCGACAGGGCCGCTGTATACGAGCAGTACTTC
J gene: TRBJ2-7
D gene: NA
V gene: TRBV28
clone size: NA

CDR3 protein: CASSPSNSGNTIYF
CDR3 DNA: TGTGCCAGCAGCCCTTCAAATTCTGGAAACACCATATATTTT
J gene: TRBJ1-3
D gene: NA
V gene: TRBV3-1/TRBV3-2
clone size: once

CDR3 protein: CASSSRTSGNTDTQYF
CDR3 DNA: TGTGCCAGCAGCAGCAGGACTAGCGGAAACACAGATACGCAGTATTTT
J gene: TRBJ2-3
D gene: TRBD2
V gene: TRBV9
clone size: NA

CDR3 protein: CAWSVQQGYEQYF
CDR3 DNA: TGTGCCTGGAGTGTGCAACAGGGGTACGAGCAGTACTTC
J gene: TRBJ2-7
D gene: TRBD1
V gene: TRBV30
clone size: NA

CDR3 protein: CASSLGPPNEQFF
CDR3 DNA: TGTGCCAGCAGTTTAGGGCCTCCCAATGAGCAGTTCTTC
J gene: TRBJ2-1
D gene: NA
V gene: TRBV12-3/TRBV12-4
clone size: NA

CDR3 protein: CATWTGLRNTEAFF
CDR3 DNA: TGTGCCACCTGGACAGGGCTTCGGAACACTGAAGCTTTCTTT
J gene: TRBJ1-1
D gene: TRBD1
V gene: TRBV6-5
clone size: NA

CDR3 protein: CASSINRADQPQHF
CDR3 DNA: TGTGCCAGTAGTATCAACAGGGCGGACCAGCCCCAGCATTTT
J gene: TRBJ1-5
D gene: NA
V gene: TRBV19
clone size: NA

CDR3 protein: CASSVAPGTGPRRQYF
CDR3 DNA: TGTGCCAGCAGCGTAGCCCCCGGGACAGGGCCTCGGAGACAGTACTTC
J gene: TRBJ2-7
D gene: TRBD1
V gene: TRBV11-2
clone size: NA

CDR3 protein: CASMGFAGGDSPLHF
CDR3 DNA: TGTGCCAGCATGGGGTTCGCAGGGGGGGATTCACCCCTCCACTTT
J gene: TRBJ1-6
D gene: TRBD1
V gene: TRBV2
clone size: NA

CDR3 protein: CASSQPRTGEYEQFF
CDR3 DNA: TGCGCCAGCAGCCAACCGAGGACAGGGGAATATGAGCAGTTCTTC
J gene: TRBJ2-1
D gene: TRBD1
V gene: TRBV4-1
clone size: once

CDR3 protein: CASMVGHEGQPQHF
CDR3 DNA: TGTGCCAGCATGGTGGGCCATGAGGGTCAGCCCCAGCATTTT
J gene: TRBJ1-5
D gene: NA
V gene: TRBV6-5
clone size: NA

CDR3 protein: CASSEGELATQYF
CDR3 DNA: TGTGCCAGCAGTGAAGGGGAACTTGCGACCCAGTACTTC
J gene: TRBJ2-5
D gene: NA
V gene: TRBV6-1
clone size: NA

CDR3 protein: CASSQWGGNEQFF
CDR3 DNA: TGTGCCAGCAGTCAGTGGGGAGGGAATGAGCAGTTCTTC
J gene: TRBJ2-1
D gene: TRBD2
V gene: TRBV6-2/TRBV6-3
clone size: NA

CDR3 protein: CASSYGSPNTGELFF
CDR3 DNA: TGTGCCAGCAGCTACGGGAGCCCGAACACCGGGGAGCTGTTTTTT
J gene: TRBJ2-2
D gene: NA
V gene: TRBV5-4
clone size: NA

CDR3 protein: CSVEEGVDTQYF
CDR3 DNA: TGCAGCGTTGAGGAAGGGGTTGATACGCAGTATTTT
J gene: TRBJ2-3
D gene: NA
V gene: TRBV29-1
clone size: few

CDR3 protein: CASSFALNTEAFF
CDR3 DNA: TGTGCCAGCAGTTTTGCATTGAACACTGAAGCTTTCTTT
J gene: TRBJ1-1
D gene: NA
V gene: TRBV28
clone size: NA

CDR3 protein: CASGTGTVLSWQYF
CDR3 DNA: TGTGCCAGCGGCACCGGGACAGTCCTCTCCTGGCAGTACTTC
J gene: TRBJ2-7
D gene: TRBD1
V gene: TRBV28
clone size: NA

CDR3 protein: CASSQRADFYNEQFF
CDR3 DNA: TGTGCCAGCAGCCAGAGGGCGGACTTCTACAATGAGCAGTTCTTC
J gene: TRBJ2-1
D gene: NA
V gene: TRBV7-2
clone size: NA

CDR3 protein: CASSTAYRTDTQYF
CDR3 DNA: TGTGCCAGTTCGACAGCCTACAGGACAGATACGCAGTATTTT
J gene: TRBJ2-3
D gene: NA
V gene: TRBV2
clone size: NA

CDR3 protein: CASSDSSDKVEGDTQYF
CDR3 DNA: TGTGCCAGCAGTGACTCGTCGGACAAGGTGGAAGGAGATACGCAGTATTTT
J gene: TRBJ2-3
D gene: NA
V gene: TRBV6-4
clone size: NA

CDR3 protein: CASSRQGGGNSPLHF
CDR3 DNA: TGTGCCAGCTCAAGACAGGGCGGGGGTAATTCACCCCTCCACTTT
J gene: TRBJ1-6
D gene: TRBD1
V gene: TRBV18
clone size: NA